The TCR beta chain described here comes from a study of blood T cell repertoires in COVID-19. At the level of the study: T cells, B-cell-depleted T cells, or PBMCs provided the cDNA or gDNA that served as material.

Source study methods: Researchers report that nucleated cell counts were estimated from reference gene primer amplification. Sequencing used immunoSEQ multiplex PCR; TCRdb keeps in-frame clones, though not all of them. V and J calls and clone size are those listed in that table; D and trimming were worked out from the DNA. The table includes tens of thousands of clones, approximately 83% detected once. V gave up 0 bases and J gave up 7 bases, with 16 bases separating them. CDR1 and CDR2 from the germline V gene are LGHNA and YSLEER. The CDR3 loop spans 16 amino acids. The sequencing input was peripheral blood. This TCR was sampled from a woman of 80 years or more with acute or convalescent COVID-19. The chain links TRBV4-3 to TRBJ2-1; perhaps TRBD2 as D (6 bases). This chain's CDR3 is CASSQDRYSGDNEQFF. CDR3 DNA: TGCGCCAGCAGCCAAGATCGGTATAGCGGCGATAATGAGCAGTTCTTC.